A single sample is the source of the 8 T cell receptor beta chains below, sequenced in a study of T cell repertoires in cytomegalovirus infection. TCRdb processed the reads anew with MiXCR; each CDR3 protein has one entry. The table includes tens of thousands of distinct CDR3 sequences, roughly 34% detected once. These receptors have no known antigen. Material: PBMCs, sequenced either directly or after in vitro stimulation (not recorded which). The receptors shown here come from a human donor in good health (CMV status not recorded). Some clones in this sample may be carry-over from other donors' samples.

This clonotype appeared a few times. J is TRBJ1-1 and V is TRBV6-1; D uncertain. CDR1 and CDR2 (germline): MNHNS, SASEGT. The CDR3 spans 13 residues. Trimming left V 3 bases short and J 5 bases short, with 10 bases between. The CDR3 DNA reads TGTGCCAGCAGTGACCCGATTTGGACTGAAGCTTTCTTT. It specifies CASSDPIWTEAFF.

The chain combines TRBV20-1 with TRBJ2-5; D call uncertain. CDR1 is DFQATT, CDR2 SNEGSKA, per germline (reference sequence). This CDR3 has 13 residues. Trimming cost V 3 bases and J 4 bases, with 12 bases left between them. CDR3: CSARDLLRETQYF. The CDR3, as DNA: TGCAGTGCTAGGGACCTCCTGCGAGAGACCCAGTACTTC.

V gene TRBV12-3 or TRBV12-4 combines with J gene TRBJ1-6; tentative D call: TRBD1 (5 bases). CDR3 length: 13 amino acids. The V gene lost 5 bases and the J gene lost 10 bases, with 12 bases spanning the gap. CDR3 region: CASSPARDSPLHF. CDR3 nucleotide sequence: TGTGCCAGCAGTCCGGCTAGGGACTCACCCCTCCACTTT.

This clonotype has only a few counts. The rearrangement links TRBV6-2 or TRBV6-3 to TRBJ2-6; tentative D call: TRBD1 (5 bases). CDR1 is MNHEY and CDR2 is SVGEGT in the germline V gene. The CDR3 is 13 residues long. V shed 6 bases and J shed 2 bases, with 5 bases lying between them. This CDR3 reads CASSRAGANVLTF. In DNA form, the CDR3 reads TGTGCCAGCAGCAGGGCTGGGGCCAACGTCCTGACTTTC.

CDR3 sequence reads: CASSPGFSNQPQHF. The CDR3 DNA sequence: TGTGCCAGCAGCCCTGGCTTCAGCAATCAGCCCCAGCATTTT. The chain has TRBV28 and TRBJ1-5, with D unclear. Trimming cost V 6 bases and J 1 base, with 10 bases left between them. The germline CDR1 and CDR2 sequences are MDHEN and SYDVKM. This CDR3 has 14 residues.

This clonotype was detected a few times. The chain employs TRBV19 and TRBJ1-5; D is uncertain. Trimming took off 7 bases at V and 9 bases at J, with 19 bases between the two ends. The CDR3 covers 14 residues. From germline, CDR1 is LNHDA and CDR2 SQIVND (reference sequence). The CDR3: CASKFPAEGRPQHF. CDR3 sequence (DNA): TGTGCCAGTAAATTCCCGGCAGAGGGCCGGCCCCAGCATTTT.

There are a few counts of this clonotype. This chain links TRBV12-3 or TRBV12-4 with TRBJ1-1, with D possibly being TRBD1 (5 bases). This CDR3 has 12 residues. V lost 5 bases and J lost 8, with 12 bases in between. The CDR3 sequence is CASSHRQPEAFF. Written as DNA, the CDR3 is TGTGCCAGCAGTCACCGACAGCCCGAAGCTTTCTTT.

This clonotype was observed once. This chain connects TRBV7-9 to TRBJ2-1; D tentatively fits TRBD1 or TRBD2 (6 bases each). Germline V gene lookup returns CDR1 SEHNR and CDR2 FQNEAQ (reference sequence). The CDR3 runs to 14 residues. Trimming removed 5 bases at V and 8 bases at J, with 16 bases between. The DNA of the CDR3 is TGTGCCAGCAGCCCGGACCGGGGGCCCCATGAGCAGTTCTTC. This codes for CASSPDRGPHEQFF. Drawing the rest from reference TRBV7-9 and TRBJ2-1, the complete variable domain is DTGVSQNPRHKITKRGQNVTFRCDPISEHNRLYWYRQTLGQGPEFLTYFQNEAQLEKSRLLSDRFSAERPKGSFSTLEIQRTEQGDSAMYLCASSPDRGPHEQFFGPGTRLTVL.